One and the same sample provided the 17 T cell receptor beta chains below, sequenced in a study of blood T cell repertoires in COVID-19. Produced via immunoSEQ multiplex PCR; TCRdb's table is partial and in-frame only. The profile shows about 280,000 clones, around 80% of them singletons. The sample consisted of PBMCs or T cells enriched from blood (not recorded which). These receptors came from a man in his forties who had been exposed to COVID-19.

This clone was detected only a few times. This chain's CDR3 is CAWRHKGGFNQPQHF. The CDR3 DNA follows: TGTGCCTGGAGGCATAAAGGCGGTTTCAATCAGCCCCAGCATTTT. The genes are TRBV30 and TRBJ1-5; D is unclear. Deletions cut 3 bases from V and 3 bases from J, with 15 bases between. The germline gives CDR1 GTSNPN, CDR2 SVGIG (reference sequence). The CDR3 length is 15 residues.

The J gene is TRBJ2-2, the V gene TRBV5-6; D uncertain. The CDR3 has 13 amino acids. Deletions cut 2 bases from V and 6 bases from J, with 8 bases between. CDR1 is SGHDT, CDR2 YYEEEE, per germline. The CDR3 loop reads CASSFPRPGELFF. CDR3 nucleotides: TGTGCCAGCAGCTTTCCTAGGCCCGGGGAGCTGTTTTTT. The full variable domain, in which reference TRBV5-6 and TRBJ2-2 provide the parts outside the CDR3, is DAGVTQSPTHLIKTRGQQVTLRCSPKSGHDTVSWYQQALGQGPQFIFQYYEEEERQRGNFPDRFSGHQFPNYSSELNVNALLLGDSALYLCASSFPRPGELFFGEGSRLTVL.

This clone was observed once. The chain uses TRBV9 and TRBJ2-3, with D unresolved. The CDR3 has 15 residues. V lost 0 bases to trimming and J lost 4 bases, with 12 bases between them. Per the germline V gene, CDR1 is SGDLS and CDR2 is YYNGEE. CDR3 DNA: TGTGCCAGCAGCGTAGCGGAGAGAGGTGCAGATACGCAGTATTTT. Amino acid sequence: CASSVAERGADTQYF.

The J gene is TRBJ1-6, the V gene TRBV11-2; the D gene is possibly TRBD1 (6 bases). Per germline, CDR1 SGHAT and CDR2 FQNNGV. Deletions cut 6 bases from V and 0 bases from J, with 12 bases between. This CDR3 has 16 residues. In DNA, the CDR3 is TGTGCCAGCAGACAGGACAGCAGCTCCTATAATTCACCCCTCCACTTT. Translating it yields CASRQDSSSYNSPLHF.

The chain links TRBV29-1 to TRBJ2-1; D may be TRBD1 (6 bases). This CDR3 contains 14 residues. The germline V gene has CDR1 SQVTM and CDR2 ANQGSEA. V lost 4 bases and J lost 4, with 14 bases in between. The CDR3 nucleotides read TGCAGCGTTGGTTCATGGGACATATACAATGAGCAGTTCTTC. It encodes CSVGSWDIYNEQFF.

The chain couples TRBV11-2 to TRBJ2-1; 14 bases map to TRBD2. Germline V gene sequence: CDR1 SGHAT, CDR2 FQNNGV. V lost 6 bases to trimming and J lost 4 bases; unmatched junction nucleotides: 11. CDR3 length: 18 amino acids. The CDR3 DNA is TGTGCCAGCAGTGCCCTCGGGACTAGCGGGAGTAAGTACAATGAGCAGTTCTTC. This codes for CASSALGTSGSKYNEQFF.

This clone was picked up one time. The chain employs TRBV2 and TRBJ2-1, with TRBD2 identical over 11 bases. Germline V gives CDR1 SNHLY, CDR2 FYNNEI. The V segment lost 6 bases and the J segment 8 bases; nucleotides outside the gene matches: 9. This CDR3 region has 15 residues. DNA of the CDR3: TGTGCCAGCAGCAGCACTAGCGGGAGTGACGATGAGCAGTTCTTC. Translated: CASSSTSGSDDEQFF.

The chain links TRBV6-5 to TRBJ1-4, with TRBD1 matching 10 bases. V gave up 6 bases and J gave up 7 bases; unmatched junction bases: 5. The CDR3 loop spans 14 amino acids. The germline V gene encodes CDR1 MNHEY and CDR2 SVGAGI. In DNA form, the CDR3 reads TGTGCCAGCAGACCGACAGGGGGCATTGAAAAACTGTTTTTT. This gives the protein CASRPTGGIEKLFF.

This clone was found a few times. J is TRBJ2-6 and V is TRBV6-2 or TRBV6-3; the match to TRBD1 covers 7 bases. Germline trimming cut 0 bases from V and 3 bases from J; bases unmatched to any gene: 17. Germline V lookup: CDR1 MNHEY, CDR2 SVGEGT. The CDR3 covers 21 residues. Here the CDR3 reads CASSYSDLTGAPGIGANVLTF. CDR3 DNA sequence: TGTGCCAGCAGTTACTCGGATCTAACAGGGGCCCCTGGGATTGGGGCCAACGTCCTGACTTTC.

This clone was seen a single time. The V and J genes are TRBV7-9 and TRBJ2-7, with D tentatively TRBD2 (5 bases). Germline values: CDR1 SEHNR, CDR2 FQNEAQ (reference sequence). V lost 1 base, J lost 3 bases, and 19 bases lay in between. The CDR3 is 17 residues long. The CDR3 DNA reads as TGTGCCAGCAGCTTAGTGTCTGGTGGAGTACGGGGCTACGAGCAGTACTTC. Its translation: CASSLVSGGVRGYEQYF.

The CDR3 sequence is CASSLVLAGDEQYF. The CDR3 DNA is TGTGCCAGCAGCTTGGTACTAGCGGGAGACGAGCAGTACTTC. V gene TRBV7-9 combines with J gene TRBJ2-7; 11 bases are shared with TRBD2. Trimming removed 3 bases from V and 5 bases from J; junction bases left unmatched: 3. The V gene's germline CDR1 is SEHNR and CDR2 FQNEAQ (reference sequence). CDR3 length: 14 amino acids.

The chain is built from TRBV6-4 and TRBJ2-5; D gene unclear. The CDR3 sequence is 13 residues long. V shed 6 bases and J shed 2 bases, with 10 bases lying between them. The V gene's germline CDR1 is MRHNA and CDR2 SNTAGT. CDR3 residues: CASSSSGQETQYF. In DNA form, the CDR3 reads TGTGCCAGCAGCAGCTCAGGACAAGAGACCCAGTACTTC.

This clone showed up just once. J is TRBJ2-1 and V is TRBV5-4; the match to TRBD2 covers 13 bases. CDR3 length: 17 amino acids. V trimming: 4 bases; J trimming: 5 bases; junction bases outside the gene matches: 9. The germline V gene has CDR1 SGHNT and CDR2 YYREEE (reference sequence). The DNA of the CDR3 is TGTGCCAGCAGCCCTGGGACTAGCGGGAACCTCCACAATGAGCAGTTCTTC. Translating it yields CASSPGTSGNLHNEQFF.

This rearrangement joins TRBV2 to TRBJ2-5; 10 bases agree with TRBD2. From germline, CDR1 is SNHLY and CDR2 FYNNEI. Trimming at V came to 5 bases and at J to 5 bases, leaving 8 bases not matched to a gene. The CDR3 consists of 15 residues. CDR3 nucleotide sequence: TGTGCCAGCAGTCCTATACTAGCGGGGTTGGAGACCCAGTACTTC. This encodes CASSPILAGLETQYF.

This chain connects TRBV5-1 to TRBJ1-4; tentative D call: TRBD1 (5 bases). The CDR3 has 15 amino acids. V lost 3 bases to trimming and J lost 4 bases, with 13 bases between them. CDR1 is SGHRS, CDR2 YFSETQ, per germline. The DNA of the CDR3 is TGCGCCAGCAGCTCGGAGGGGCAGTATAATGAAAAACTGTTTTTT. This encodes CASSSEGQYNEKLFF.

This clone was seen just once. The V call is TRBV10-3, the J call TRBJ2-7; D uncertain. Germline V CDR1 and CDR2: ENHRY, SYGVKD. The V end was cut by 3 bases, the J end by 3 bases, with 9 bases between. The CDR3 contains 13 residues. In DNA, the CDR3 is TGTGCCATCAGTGATGCAGGTAGCTACGAGCAGTACTTC. Encoded protein: CAISDAGSYEQYF.

CDR3 sequence reads: CASGELPGANVLTF. CDR3 in DNA: TGTGCCAGCGGAGAACTCCCTGGGGCCAACGTCCTGACTTTC. This chain joins TRBV28 and TRBJ2-6; D ambiguous. Looked up from germline, CDR1 is MDHEN and CDR2 is SYDVKM. Deletions cut 8 bases from V and 2 bases from J, with 10 bases between. This CDR3 is built from 14 residues.